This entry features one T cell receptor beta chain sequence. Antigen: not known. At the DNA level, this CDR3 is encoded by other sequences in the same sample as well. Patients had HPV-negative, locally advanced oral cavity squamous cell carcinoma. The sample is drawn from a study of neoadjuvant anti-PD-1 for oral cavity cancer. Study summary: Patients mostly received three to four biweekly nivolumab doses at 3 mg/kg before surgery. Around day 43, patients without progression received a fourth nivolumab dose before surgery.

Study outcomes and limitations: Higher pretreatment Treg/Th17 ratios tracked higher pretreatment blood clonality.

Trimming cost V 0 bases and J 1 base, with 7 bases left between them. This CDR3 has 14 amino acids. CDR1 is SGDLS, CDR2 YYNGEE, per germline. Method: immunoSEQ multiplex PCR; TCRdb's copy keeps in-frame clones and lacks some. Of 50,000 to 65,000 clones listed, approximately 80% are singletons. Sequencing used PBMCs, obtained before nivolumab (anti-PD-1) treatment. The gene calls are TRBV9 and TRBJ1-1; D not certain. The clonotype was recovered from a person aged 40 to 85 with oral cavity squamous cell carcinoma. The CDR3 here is CASSVATGNTEAFF. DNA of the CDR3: TGTGCCAGCAGCGTAGCTACGGGGAACACTGAAGCTTTCTTT.